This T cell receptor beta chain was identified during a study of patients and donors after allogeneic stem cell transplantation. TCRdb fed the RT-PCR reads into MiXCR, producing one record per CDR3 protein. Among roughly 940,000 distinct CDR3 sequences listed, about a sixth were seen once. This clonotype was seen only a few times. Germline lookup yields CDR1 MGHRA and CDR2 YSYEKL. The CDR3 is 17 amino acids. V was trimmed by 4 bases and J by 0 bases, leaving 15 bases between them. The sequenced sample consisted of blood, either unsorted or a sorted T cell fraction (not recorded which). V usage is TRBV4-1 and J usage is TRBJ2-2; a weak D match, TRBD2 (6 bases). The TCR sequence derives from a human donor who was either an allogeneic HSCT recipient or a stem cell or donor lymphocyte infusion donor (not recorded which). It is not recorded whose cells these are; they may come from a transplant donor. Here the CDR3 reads CASSRIIGGSNTGELFF. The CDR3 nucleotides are TGCGCCAGCAGCCGGATTATCGGGGGATCGAACACCGGGGAGCTGTTTTTT.